The next 8 T cell receptor beta chains were all read from a single sample in a study of molecular identifiers for immune sequencing clone quantification. TCRdb re-called the PCR reads with MiXCR, one entry per CDR3 protein. The sample shows tens of thousands of distinct CDR3 sequences, roughly 20% of them seen only once. The specimen was naive CD8+ T cells from blood, with Jurkat cell RNA spiked in. Subset in this sample: FACS-sorted CD8+CD4-CCR7+CD45RA+ naive T cells. The source of these receptors is a human donor in good health. Some libraries in this study had Jurkat cell RNA spiked in.

This clonotype occurred many times. The chain employs TRBV25-1 and TRBJ1-6; maybe TRBD1 (6 bases). The V and J ends lost 5 bases and 9 bases respectively, with 17 bases between them. The germline gives CDR1 MGHDK, CDR2 SYGVNS. There are 15 residues in the CDR3. CDR3: CASSNNRVGRSPLHF. Written as DNA, the CDR3 is TGTGCCAGCAGTAACAACAGGGTTGGGCGTTCACCCCTCCACTTT.

Concerning this clonotype itself: At one boundary the junction diverges from the germline segment, which might be a read error. This chain uses TRBV13 with TRBJ1-6; D not certain. The CDR3 consists of 13 residues. Per germline, CDR1 PRHDT and CDR2 FYEKMQ (reference sequence). This chain's CDR3 is CASSLAGNSPLYF. The CDR3 DNA reads as TGTGCCAGCTCTCTCGCCGGGAATTCGCCCCTCTACTTT.

This clonotype was seen repeatedly, ten times or more. V is TRBV12-3 or TRBV12-4 and J is TRBJ2-2; 7 nucleotides agree with TRBD2. Trimming removed 3 bases from V and 5 bases from J; junction bases left unmatched: 3. CDR3 length equals 14 residues. CDR3 region: CASSFWGGTGELFF. Written as DNA, the CDR3 is TGTGCCAGCAGTTTCTGGGGGGGGACCGGGGAGCTGTTTTTT.

About this clonotype itself: Being one base from a much bigger clone, this may be a read error. The chain has TRBV2 and TRBJ2-7, with D perhaps matching TRBD1 (6 bases). The CDR3 covers 15 residues. Germline values: CDR1 SNHLY, CDR2 FYNNEI. V was shortened by 1 base and J by 0 bases, with 10 bases between the two germline ends. CDR3 DNA: TGTGCCAGCAGTGAAGTCGGGACAAGCTCCTACGAGCAGTACTTC. It is translated as CASSEVGTSSYEQYF.

This clonotype was detected a few times. This chain uses TRBV28 with TRBJ2-7, with 9 bases that match TRBD1. Germline loops: CDR1 MDHEN, CDR2 SYDVKM. The CDR3 runs to 14 residues. After removal of 6 bases from V and 3 bases from J, the junction contained 6 bases not matched to a gene. This CDR3 is CASSLPGQGYEQYF. CDR3 DNA sequence: TGTGCCAGCAGCTTGCCGGGACAGGGCTACGAGCAGTACTTC. The full variable domain, rest sourced from reference TRBV28 and TRBJ2-7, is DVKVTQSSRYLVKRTGEKVFLECVQDMDHENMFWYRQDPGLGLRLIYFSYDVKMKEKGDIPEGYSVSREKKERFSLILESASTNQTSMYLCASSLPGQGYEQYFGPGTRLTVT.

Details on this clonotype: Mismatch with germline at one junction end may stem from a read error. J is TRBJ1-4 and V is TRBV28, with D perhaps matching TRBD1 (6 bases). The CDR3 sequence is 14 residues long. Germline CDR1 is MDHEN and CDR2 is SYDVKM. The CDR3 DNA reads TGTGCCAGCAGCGGGACACGGTCTAATGAAGAACTGTTTTTT. The encoded protein is CASSGTRSNEELFF.

Details on this clonotype: A clone one base away is much larger, so this may be a read error. The chain couples TRBV4-3 to TRBJ1-4; D perhaps matches TRBD1 (5 bases). This CDR3 is 16 amino acids long. Germline loops: CDR1 LGHNA, CDR2 YSLEER. The V and J ends lost 0 bases and 6 bases respectively, with 14 bases between them. CDR3: CASSQDWGRTDEKLFF. CDR3 coding DNA: TGCGCCAGCAGCCAAGATTGGGGACGGACGGATGAAAAACTGTTTTTT.

This clonotype came up a few times. This sequence may be a read error, since a much larger clone differs from it by one base. The rearrangement links TRBV4-3 to TRBJ1-2; D possibly corresponds to TRBD1 (6 bases). From germline, CDR1 is LGHNA and CDR2 YSLEER. The CDR3 has 15 residues. V lost 4 bases, J lost 9 bases, and 21 bases lay in between. The CDR3 sequence is CASSRQDLTAGSYTF. As DNA, the CDR3 is TGCGCCAGCAGCCGACAGGATCTTACCGCGGGCAGCTACACCTTC.